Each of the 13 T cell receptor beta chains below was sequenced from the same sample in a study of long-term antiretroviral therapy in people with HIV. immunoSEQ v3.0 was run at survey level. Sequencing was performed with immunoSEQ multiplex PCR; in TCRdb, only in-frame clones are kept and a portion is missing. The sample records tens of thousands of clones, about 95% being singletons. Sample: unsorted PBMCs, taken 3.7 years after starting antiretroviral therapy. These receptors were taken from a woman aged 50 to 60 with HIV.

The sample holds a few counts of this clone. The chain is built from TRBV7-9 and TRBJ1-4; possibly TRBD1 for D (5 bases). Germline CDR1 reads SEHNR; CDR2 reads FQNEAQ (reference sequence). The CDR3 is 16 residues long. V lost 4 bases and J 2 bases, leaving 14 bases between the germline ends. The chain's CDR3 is CASSSSYKGTNEKLFF. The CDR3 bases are TGTGCCAGCAGCTCCTCCTACAAGGGGACTAATGAAAAACTGTTTTTT.

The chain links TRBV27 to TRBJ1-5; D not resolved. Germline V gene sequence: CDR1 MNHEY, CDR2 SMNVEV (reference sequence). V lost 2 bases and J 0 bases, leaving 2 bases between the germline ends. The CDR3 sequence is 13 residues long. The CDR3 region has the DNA TGTGCCAGCAGTTTAGGTAGCAATCAGCCCCAGCATTTT. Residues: CASSLGSNQPQHF.

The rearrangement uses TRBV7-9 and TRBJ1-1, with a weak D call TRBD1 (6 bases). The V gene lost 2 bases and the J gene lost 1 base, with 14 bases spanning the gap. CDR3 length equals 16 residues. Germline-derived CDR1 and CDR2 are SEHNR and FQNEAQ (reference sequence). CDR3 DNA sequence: TGTGCCAGCAGCTTAAGACAGGACGTCCCGAACACTGAAGCTTTCTTT. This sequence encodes CASSLRQDVPNTEAFF. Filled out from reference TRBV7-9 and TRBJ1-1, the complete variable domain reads DTGVSQNPRHKITKRGQNVTFRCDPISEHNRLYWYRQTLGQGPEFLTYFQNEAQLEKSRLLSDRFSAERPKGSFSTLEIQRTEQGDSAMYLCASSLRQDVPNTEAFFGQGTRLTVV.

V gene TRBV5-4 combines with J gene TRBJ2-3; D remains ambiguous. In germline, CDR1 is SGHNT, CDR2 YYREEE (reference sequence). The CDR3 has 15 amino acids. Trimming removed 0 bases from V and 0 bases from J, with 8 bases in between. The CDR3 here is CASSLGGISTDTQYF. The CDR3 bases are TGTGCCAGCAGCTTGGGTGGGATTAGCACAGATACGCAGTATTTT.

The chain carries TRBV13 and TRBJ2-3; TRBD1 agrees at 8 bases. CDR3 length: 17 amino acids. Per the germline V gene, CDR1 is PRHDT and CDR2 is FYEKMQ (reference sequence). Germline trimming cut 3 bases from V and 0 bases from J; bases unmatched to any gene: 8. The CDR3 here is CASSFKGGQASTDTQYF. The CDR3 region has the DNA TGTGCCAGCAGCTTCAAGGGGGGACAGGCTAGCACAGATACGCAGTATTTT. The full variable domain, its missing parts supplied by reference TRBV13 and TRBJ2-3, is AAGVIQSPRHLIKEKRETATLKCYPIPRHDTVYWYQQGPGQDPQFLISFYEKMQSDKGSIPDRFSAQQFSDYHSELNMSSLELGDSALYFCASSFKGGQASTDTQYFGPGTRLTVL.

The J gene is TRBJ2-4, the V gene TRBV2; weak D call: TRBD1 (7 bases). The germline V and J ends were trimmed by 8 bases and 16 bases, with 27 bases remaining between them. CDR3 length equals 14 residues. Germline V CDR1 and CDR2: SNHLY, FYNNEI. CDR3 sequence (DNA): TGTGCCAGCGCAGTGTCGGGGGCGACAGGGTTGGGCTACTTC. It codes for CASAVSGATGLGYF.

In nucleotides, the CDR3 is TGCGCCAGCAGCTTGTGGGGGGCTCCTACCACAGATACGCAGTATTTT. Its protein is CASSLWGAPTTDTQYF. This rearrangement joins TRBV5-1 to TRBJ2-3; D is perhaps TRBD1 or TRBD2 (6 bases each). This CDR3 has 16 amino acids. Germline loops: CDR1 SGHRS, CDR2 YFSETQ. The ends were cut back, 1 base at V and 2 bases at J, with 14 bases in the middle.

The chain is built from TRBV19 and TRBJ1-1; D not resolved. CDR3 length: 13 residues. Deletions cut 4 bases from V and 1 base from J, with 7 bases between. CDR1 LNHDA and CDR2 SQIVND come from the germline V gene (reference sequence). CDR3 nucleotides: TGTGCCAGTAGTAACATCGGGAACACTGAAGCTTTCTTT. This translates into CASSNIGNTEAFF. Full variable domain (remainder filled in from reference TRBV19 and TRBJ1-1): DGGITQSPKYLFRKEGQNVTLSCEQNLNHDAMYWYRQDPGQGLRLIYYSQIVNDFQKGDIAEGYSVSREKKESFPLTVTSAQKNPTAFYLCASSNIGNTEAFFGQGTRLTVV.

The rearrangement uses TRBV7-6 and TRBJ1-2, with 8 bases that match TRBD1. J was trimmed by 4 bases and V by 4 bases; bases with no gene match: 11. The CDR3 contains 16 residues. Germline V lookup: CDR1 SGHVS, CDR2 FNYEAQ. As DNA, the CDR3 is TGTGCCAGCAGCTCCAACCAGGGGGCGGGTGGCTATGGCTACACCTTC. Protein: CASSSNQGAGGYGYTF.

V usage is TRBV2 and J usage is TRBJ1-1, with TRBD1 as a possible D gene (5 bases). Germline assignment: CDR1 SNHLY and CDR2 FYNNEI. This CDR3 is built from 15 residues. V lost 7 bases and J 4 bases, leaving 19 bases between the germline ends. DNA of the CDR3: TGTGCCAGCACCATCCAAGGCCAGGGTACCACTGAAGCTTTCTTT. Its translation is CASTIQGQGTTEAFF.

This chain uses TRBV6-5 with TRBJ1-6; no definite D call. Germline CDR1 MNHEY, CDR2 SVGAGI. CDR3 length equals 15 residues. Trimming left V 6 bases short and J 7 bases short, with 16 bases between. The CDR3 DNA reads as TGTGCCAGCAGAGCCCCCGGGAGTTCCAATTCACCCCTCCACTTT. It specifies CASRAPGSSNSPLHF.

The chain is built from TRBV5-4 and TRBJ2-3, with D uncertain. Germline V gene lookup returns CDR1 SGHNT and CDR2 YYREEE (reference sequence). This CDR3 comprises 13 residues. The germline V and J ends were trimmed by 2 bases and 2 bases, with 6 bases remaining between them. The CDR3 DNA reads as TGTGCCAGCAGCTTTGGGCACACAGATACGCAGTATTTT. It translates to CASSFGHTDTQYF.

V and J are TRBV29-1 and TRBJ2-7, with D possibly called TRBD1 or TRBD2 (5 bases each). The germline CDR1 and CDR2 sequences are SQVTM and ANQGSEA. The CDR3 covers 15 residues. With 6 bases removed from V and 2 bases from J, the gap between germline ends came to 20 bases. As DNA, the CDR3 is TGCAGCGTCGAGGCGGGCTTAGGGGCCACCTACGAGCAGTACTTC. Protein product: CSVEAGLGATYEQYF.